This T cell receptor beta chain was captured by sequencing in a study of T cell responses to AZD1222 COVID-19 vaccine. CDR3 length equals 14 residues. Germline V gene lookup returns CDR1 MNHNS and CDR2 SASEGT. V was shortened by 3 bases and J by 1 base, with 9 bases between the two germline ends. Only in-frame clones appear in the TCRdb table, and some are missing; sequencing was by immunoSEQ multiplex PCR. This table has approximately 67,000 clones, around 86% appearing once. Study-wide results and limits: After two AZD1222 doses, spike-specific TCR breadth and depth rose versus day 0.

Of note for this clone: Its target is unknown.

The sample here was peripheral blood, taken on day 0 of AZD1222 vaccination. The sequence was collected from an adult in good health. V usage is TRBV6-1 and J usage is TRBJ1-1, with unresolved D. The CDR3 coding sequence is TGTGCCAGCAGTGAGTTCCCAGAGAACACTGAAGCTTTCTTT. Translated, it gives CASSEFPENTEAFF.